These 15 T cell receptor beta chains came from one sample sequenced in a study of T cell responses to AZD1222 COVID-19 vaccine. Repertoires were generated with immunoSEQ multiplex PCR, while TCRdb's copy carries only in-frame clones and drops some. The data contain approximately 120,000 clones, roughly 90% of them seen just once; the ten biggest clones take up roughly 4.5%. The material sequenced was peripheral blood, taken on day 0 of AZD1222 vaccination. These receptors all come from an adult in good health.

The CDR3 DNA follows: TGTGCCAGCAGTTTGCTCCAGGGGGAAGGCTACACCTTC. It codes for CASSLLQGEGYTF. The rearrangement links TRBV12-3 or TRBV12-4 to TRBJ1-2; 7 bases are a match to TRBD1. There are 13 residues in the CDR3. V was pared by 3 bases and J by 8 bases, with 6 bases of the junction left unmatched.

The chain is built from TRBV4-1 and TRBJ2-2, with 7 bases that match TRBD2. The ends lost 4 bases at V and 4 bases at J; junction bases unmatched: 12. This CDR3 is built from 17 residues. Germline loops: CDR1 MGHRA, CDR2 YSYEKL. CDR3 nucleotide sequence: TGCGCCAGCAGCCCAAGGGAGAGAGGGAGGGGCACCGGGGAGCTGTTTTTT. This codes for CASSPRERGRGTGELFF.

This clone has a single count. The chain links TRBV13 to TRBJ2-5; 9 nucleotides line up with TRBD2. V trimming: 1 base; J trimming: 7 bases; junction bases outside the gene matches: 10. The CDR3 is 16 residues long. The germline V gene has CDR1 PRHDT and CDR2 FYEKMQ (reference sequence). CDR3 amino acids: CASSLEQAGGGATQYF. As DNA, the CDR3 is TGTGCCAGCAGCTTAGAACAAGCGGGGGGTGGAGCGACCCAGTACTTC.

This chain uses TRBV18 with TRBJ1-6, with a tentative D call TRBD1 (5 bases). CDR1 KGHSH and CDR2 LQKENI come from the germline V gene. This CDR3 region has 16 residues. The V end lost 6 bases, the J end lost 10 bases, and 22 bases lay between the germline ends. Here the CDR3 reads CASSYTNTGSGSPLHF. DNA for the CDR3: TGTGCCAGCTCGTACACCAACACAGGCAGTGGCTCACCCCTCCACTTT.

The CDR3 here is CASSLGTDQPQHF. As DNA, the CDR3 is TGTGCCAGCAGCTTAGGTACTGATCAGCCCCAGCATTTT. The rearrangement links TRBV7-9 to TRBJ1-5; D is ambiguous. V was clipped by 1 base and J by 5 bases, with 6 bases between them. Per the germline V gene, CDR1 is SEHNR and CDR2 is FQNEAQ (reference sequence). This CDR3 comprises 13 residues.

The chain recombines TRBV27 with TRBJ1-5, with D possibly being TRBD1 (5 bases). The V end was cut by 7 bases, the J end by 0 bases, with 25 bases between. This CDR3 comprises 19 residues. Germline V CDR1 and CDR2: MNHEY, SMNVEV (reference sequence). DNA of the CDR3: TGTGCCAGCACCGACCACGCGACAGTTGAAATTTATAGCAATCAGCCCCAGCATTTT. This sequence encodes CASTDHATVEIYSNQPQHF.

V and J are TRBV7-6 and TRBJ1-2; 10 bases fit TRBD1. Germline lookup yields CDR1 SGHVS and CDR2 FNYEAQ. Unmatched junction bases numbered 4, after V lost 5 bases and J lost 4 bases. This CDR3 region has 14 residues. The CDR3: CASSMTGGAYGYTF. CDR3 in DNA: TGTGCCAGCAGCATGACAGGGGGCGCCTATGGCTACACCTTC. The whole variable domain, remainder taken from reference TRBV7-6 and TRBJ1-2, is GAGVSQSPRYKVTKRGQDVALRCDPISGHVSLYWYRQALGQGPEFLTYFNYEAQQDKSGLPNDRFSAERPEGSISTLTIQRTEQRDSAMYRCASSMTGGAYGYTFGSGTRLTVV.

The table lists this clone with a count of one. The rearrangement uses TRBV9 and TRBJ2-3, with TRBD2 matching over 8 bases. The CDR3 loop spans 15 amino acids. The germline V gene has CDR1 SGDLS and CDR2 YYNGEE. With 1 base clipped from V and 4 bases from J, the junction kept 5 bases outside the gene matches. CDR3 sequence: CASSVIAGLPDTQYF. CDR3 DNA sequence: TGTGCCAGCAGCGTAATAGCGGGACTCCCAGATACGCAGTATTTT.

The chain has TRBV24-1 and TRBJ1-3; D perhaps matches TRBD1 (5 bases). This CDR3 comprises 16 residues. CDR1 and CDR2 (germline): KGHDR, SFDVKD. The V gene lost 4 bases and the J gene lost 4 bases, with 16 bases spanning the gap. CDR3 residues: CATSDPWGTIGNTIYF. CDR3 nucleotide sequence: TGTGCCACCAGTGACCCTTGGGGCACGATAGGAAACACCATATATTTT.

The chain combines TRBV25-1 with TRBJ1-3; D is unresolved. CDR1 and CDR2 from the germline V gene are MGHDK and SYGVNS. Trimming left V 4 bases short and J 5 bases short, with 0 bases between. CDR3 length equals 10 residues. The CDR3 coding sequence is TGTGCCAGCAGTGGAAACACCATATATTTT. As protein: CASSGNTIYF. Combining the CDR3 with reference TRBV25-1 and TRBJ1-3 gives the whole variable domain EADIYQTPRYLVIGTGKKITLECSQTMGHDKMYWYQQDPGMELHLIHYSYGVNSTEKGDLSSESTVSRIRTEHFPLTLESARPSHTSQYLCASSGNTIYFGEGSWLTVV.

The CDR3 reads CASSGLSQETQYF. DNA of the CDR3: TGTGCCAGCAGTGGCCTATCGCAAGAGACCCAGTACTTC. This chain uses TRBV2 with TRBJ2-5; unclear D gene. Trimming left V 4 bases short and J 2 bases short, with 8 bases between. The CDR3 has 13 residues. Germline V gives CDR1 SNHLY, CDR2 FYNNEI.

CDR3 protein: CASSSPGESQGYTF. The CDR3 DNA is TGTGCCAGCAGTTCCCCGGGGGAGTCTCAGGGCTACACCTTC. V is TRBV6-2 or TRBV6-3 and J is TRBJ1-2; TRBD1 might be the D (5 bases). In germline, CDR1 is MNHEY, CDR2 SVGEGT. The V gene lost 4 bases and the J gene lost 8 bases, with 17 bases spanning the gap. This CDR3 contains 14 residues.

V usage is TRBV19 and J usage is TRBJ1-2; D not certain. The ends were cut back, 1 base at V and 1 base at J, with 10 bases in the middle. The CDR3 has 15 amino acids. Looked up from germline, CDR1 is LNHDA and CDR2 is SQIVND (reference sequence). CDR3 bases: TGTGCCAGTAGTATAGTAGGGCAGCTTAACTATGGCTACACCTTC. Encoded protein: CASSIVGQLNYGYTF.

The V and J genes are TRBV7-2 and TRBJ1-4, with TRBD1 matching over 7 bases. Trimming took 0 bases from V and 5 from J; bases not matched to a gene: 3. This CDR3 is 15 amino acids long. Germline V gene sequence: CDR1 SGHTA, CDR2 FQGNSA. The CDR3 loop reads CASSLADRVNEKLFF. The CDR3 DNA reads as TGTGCCAGCAGCTTAGCCGACAGGGTGAATGAAAAACTGTTTTTT.

The chain is built from TRBV10-3 and TRBJ2-5; 9 nucleotides agree with TRBD2. This CDR3 contains 15 residues. Germline CDR1 ENHRY, CDR2 SYGVKD. The junction had 8 bases not matched to a gene; V was cut back by 4 bases and J by 5 bases. CDR3 DNA: TGTGCCATCAGTGGAGATAGCGGGGGTGGCGAGACCCAGTACTTC. It translates to CAISGDSGGGETQYF.